The rows below give T cell receptor beta chains drawn from one sample of a study of blood T cells in healthy people across ages. Via MiXCR, TCRdb re-called the 5' RACE reads, giving one row per CDR3 protein. The table lists about 1 million distinct CDR3 sequences, under 30% of them singletons. These data were also filed under a second study, of T cells of mothers and their children.

The source material was blood. Receptor source: a girl aged 2 to 9 in good health. The CDR3 runs from the conserved cysteine through the conserved F or W. The D gene is left open where the match is weak. Clone size, where shown, is once, few, many, or a class for clones that have expanded.

>TRBV7-8|few|TRBJ2-5|NA|13
CARSIPGPETQYF
TGTGCCCGCAGCATCCCCGGCCCGGAGACCCAGTACTTC
>TRBV20-1|NA|TRBJ2-7|TRBD2|15
CSAFGGREGVHEQYF
TGCAGTGCCTTCGGCGGGCGGGAGGGGGTCCACGAGCAGTACTTC
>TRBV13|NA|TRBJ2-1|TRBD1|14
CASSHNLRGPEQFF
TGTGCCAGCAGCCACAACCTCAGGGGGCCTGAGCAGTTCTTC
>TRBV29-1|NA|TRBJ2-7|NA|13
CSVVREEGYEQYF
TGCAGCGTCGTACGGGAAGAGGGATACGAGCAGTACTTC
>TRBV12-5|NA|TRBJ2-7|TRBD1|14
CASGSRDRGYEQYF
TGTGCTAGTGGTTCTAGGGACAGGGGCTACGAGCAGTACTTC
>TRBV5-1|NA|TRBJ2-1|TRBD2|15
CASSLGLAGVYEQFF
TGCGCCAGCAGCTTGGGACTAGCGGGGGTATATGAGCAGTTCTTC
>TRBV12-3/TRBV12-4|few|TRBJ1-2|NA|11
CASSLGQGYTF
TGTGCCAGCAGTTTAGGCCAAGGCTACACCTTC
>TRBV11-2|NA|TRBJ2-3|NA|13
CACSLPGDPAQYF
TGTGCCTGCAGCTTACCCGGGGATCCGGCGCAGTATTTT
>TRBV7-3|many|TRBJ2-7|TRBD1|14
CASSALGGFDEQYF
TGTGCCAGCAGCGCATTAGGGGGCTTTGACGAGCAGTACTTC
>TRBV9|NA|TRBJ2-5|NA|14
CASSRRTTQETQYF
TGTGCCAGCAGCCGACGGACTACCCAAGAGACCCAGTACTTC